This T cell receptor beta chain appears in the sequencing data of a study of blood T cell repertoires in COVID-19. The V end was cut by 4 bases, the J end by 6 bases, with 13 bases between. CDR1 and CDR2 (germline): SGHTS, YDEGEE. This CDR3 is 13 amino acids long. Authors' methods: From reference gene primer amplification, estimates of nucleated cell counts were derived. The method was immunoSEQ multiplex PCR; TCRdb's version includes in-frame clones alone and lacks a portion of them. That table furnishes V, J and clone size, whereas the DNA furnished D and trimming. There are some 45,000 clones in the sample; more than 80% occur only once, and 6.4% lies in the top ten.

The TCR comes from a man aged 65 to 79 with active COVID-19. The rearrangement uses TRBV5-8 and TRBJ1-2; D not resolved. Sequenced: peripheral blood. The CDR3 nucleotides are TGTGCCAGCAGCCGCCTAGCCCTAAATGGCTACACCTTC. Its protein is CASSRLALNGYTF.